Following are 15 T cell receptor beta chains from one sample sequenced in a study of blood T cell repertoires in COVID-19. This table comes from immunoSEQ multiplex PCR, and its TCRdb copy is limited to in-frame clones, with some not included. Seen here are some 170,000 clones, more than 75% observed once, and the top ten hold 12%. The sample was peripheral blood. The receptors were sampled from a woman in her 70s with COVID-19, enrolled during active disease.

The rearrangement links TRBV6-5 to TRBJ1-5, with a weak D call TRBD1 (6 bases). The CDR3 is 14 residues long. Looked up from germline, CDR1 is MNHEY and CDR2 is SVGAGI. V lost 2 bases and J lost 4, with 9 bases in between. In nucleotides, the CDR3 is TGTGCCAGCAGTTACAGGGGGAATAATCAGCCCCAGCATTTT. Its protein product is CASSYRGNNQPQHF.

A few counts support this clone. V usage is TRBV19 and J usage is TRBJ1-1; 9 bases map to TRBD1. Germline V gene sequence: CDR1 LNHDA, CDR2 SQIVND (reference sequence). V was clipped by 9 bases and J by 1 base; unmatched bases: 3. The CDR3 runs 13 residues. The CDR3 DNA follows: TGTGCCAGCCTGGGACAGGGGAACACTGAAGCTTTCTTT. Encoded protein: CASLGQGNTEAFF.

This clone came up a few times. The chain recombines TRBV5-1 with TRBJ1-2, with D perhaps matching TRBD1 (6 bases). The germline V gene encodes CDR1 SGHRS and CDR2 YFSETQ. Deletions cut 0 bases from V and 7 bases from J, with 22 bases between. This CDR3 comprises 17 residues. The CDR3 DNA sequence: TGCGCCAGCAGCTTGGCCTTACGGGGCAGGGGTACGCGTGGCTACACCTTC. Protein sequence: CASSLALRGRGTRGYTF.

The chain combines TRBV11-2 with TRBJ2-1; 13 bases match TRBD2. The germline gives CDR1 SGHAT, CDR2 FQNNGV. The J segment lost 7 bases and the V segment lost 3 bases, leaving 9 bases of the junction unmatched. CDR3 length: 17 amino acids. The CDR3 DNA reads TGTGCCAGCAGCTTCCCTTCTACTAGCGGGAGGGTTAATGAGCAGTTCTTC. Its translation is CASSFPSTSGRVNEQFF.

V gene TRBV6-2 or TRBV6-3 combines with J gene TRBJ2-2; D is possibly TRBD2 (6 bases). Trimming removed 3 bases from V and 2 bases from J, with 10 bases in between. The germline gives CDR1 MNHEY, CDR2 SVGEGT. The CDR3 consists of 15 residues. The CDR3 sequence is CASSYSGDNTGELFF. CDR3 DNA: TGTGCCAGCAGTTATAGCGGAGACAACACCGGGGAGCTGTTTTTT.

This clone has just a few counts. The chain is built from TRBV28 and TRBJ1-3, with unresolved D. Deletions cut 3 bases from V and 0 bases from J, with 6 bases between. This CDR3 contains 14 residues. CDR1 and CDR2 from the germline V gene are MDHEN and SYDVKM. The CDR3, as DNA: TGTGCCAGCAGTTTGCTATTCTCTGGAAACACCATATATTTT. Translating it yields CASSLLFSGNTIYF.

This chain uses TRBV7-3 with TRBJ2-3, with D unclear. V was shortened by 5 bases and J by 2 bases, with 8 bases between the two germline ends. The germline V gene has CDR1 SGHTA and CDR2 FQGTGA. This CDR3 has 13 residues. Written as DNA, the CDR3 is TGTGCCAGCAGCACCACTGTCACAGATACGCAGTATTTT. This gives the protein CASSTTVTDTQYF. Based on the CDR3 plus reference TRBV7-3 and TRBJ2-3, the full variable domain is GAGVSQTPSNKVTEKGKYVELRCDPISGHTALYWYRQSLGQGPEFLIYFQGTGAADDSGLPNDRFFAVRPEGSVSTLKIQRTERGDSAVYLCASSTTVTDTQYFGPGTRLTVL.

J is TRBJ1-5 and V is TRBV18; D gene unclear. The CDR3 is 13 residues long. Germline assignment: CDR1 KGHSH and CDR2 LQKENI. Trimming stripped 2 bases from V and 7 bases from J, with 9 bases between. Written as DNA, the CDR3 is TGTGCCAGCTCACCAGAAGCGGAGCAGCCCCAGCATTTT. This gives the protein CASSPEAEQPQHF.

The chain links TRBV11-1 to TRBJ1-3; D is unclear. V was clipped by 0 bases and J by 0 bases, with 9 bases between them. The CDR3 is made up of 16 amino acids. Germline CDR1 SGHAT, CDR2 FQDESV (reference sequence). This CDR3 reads CASSLAPGYSGNTIYF. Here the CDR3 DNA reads TGTGCCAGCAGCTTAGCTCCGGGATACTCTGGAAACACCATATATTTT.

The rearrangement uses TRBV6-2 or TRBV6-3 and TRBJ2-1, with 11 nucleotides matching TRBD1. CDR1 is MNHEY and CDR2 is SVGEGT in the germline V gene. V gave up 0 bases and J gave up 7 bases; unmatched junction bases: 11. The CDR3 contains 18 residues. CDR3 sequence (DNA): TGTGCCAGCAGTTACTCCTTTCGACGGGACAGGGGGTTGAATGAGCAGTTCTTC. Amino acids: CASSYSFRRDRGLNEQFF.

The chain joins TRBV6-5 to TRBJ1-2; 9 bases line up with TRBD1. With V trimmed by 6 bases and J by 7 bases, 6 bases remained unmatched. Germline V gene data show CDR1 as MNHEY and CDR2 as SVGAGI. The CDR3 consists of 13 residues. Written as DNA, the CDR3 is TGTGCCAGCAGATTACCGGACAGGGGTGGCTACACCTTC. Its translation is CASRLPDRGGYTF.

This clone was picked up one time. For the CDR3, the DNA is TGTGCCACCAGCAGAGATCTGCTCGTTGGACAGGTGAATGAAAAACTGTTTTTT. Protein sequence: CATSRDLLVGQVNEKLFF. V usage is TRBV15 and J usage is TRBJ1-4; 7 nucleotides align to TRBD1. The CDR3 runs 18 residues. V lost 0 bases, J lost 5 bases, and 12 bases stayed unmatched. Germline-derived CDR1 and CDR2 are LNHNV and YYDKDF (reference sequence).

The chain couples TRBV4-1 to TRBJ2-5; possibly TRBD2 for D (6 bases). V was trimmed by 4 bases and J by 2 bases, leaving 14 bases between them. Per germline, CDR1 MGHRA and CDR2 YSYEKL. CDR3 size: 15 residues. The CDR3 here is CASSPPGTLQETQYF. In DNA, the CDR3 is TGCGCCAGCAGCCCGCCCGGGACTTTACAAGAGACCCAGTACTTC.

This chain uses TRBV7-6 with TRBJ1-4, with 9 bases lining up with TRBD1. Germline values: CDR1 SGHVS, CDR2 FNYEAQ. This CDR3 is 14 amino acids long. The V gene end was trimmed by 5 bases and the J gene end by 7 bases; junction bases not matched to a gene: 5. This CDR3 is CASSRGQGSEKLFF. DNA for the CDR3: TGTGCCAGCAGCAGAGGACAGGGGTCTGAAAAACTGTTTTTT.

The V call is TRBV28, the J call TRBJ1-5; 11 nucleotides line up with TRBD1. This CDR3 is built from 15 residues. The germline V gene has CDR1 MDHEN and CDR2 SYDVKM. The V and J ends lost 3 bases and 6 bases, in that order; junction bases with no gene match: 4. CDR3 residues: CASSFGTGGLQPQHF. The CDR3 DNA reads TGTGCCAGCAGTTTCGGGACAGGGGGTCTTCAGCCCCAGCATTTT.